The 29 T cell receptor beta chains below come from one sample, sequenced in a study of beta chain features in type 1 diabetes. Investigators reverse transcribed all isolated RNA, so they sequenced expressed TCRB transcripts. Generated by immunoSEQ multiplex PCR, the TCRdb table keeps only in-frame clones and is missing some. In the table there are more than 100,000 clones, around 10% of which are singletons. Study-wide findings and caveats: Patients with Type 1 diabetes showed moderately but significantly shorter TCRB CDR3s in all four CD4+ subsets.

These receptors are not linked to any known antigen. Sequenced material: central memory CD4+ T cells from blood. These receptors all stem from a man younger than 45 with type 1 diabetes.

CDR3 DNA: TGTGCCAGCAGTGGTAAACAGTATGGCTACACCTTC. This codes for CASSGKQYGYTF. V usage is TRBV2 and J usage is TRBJ1-2; D gene uncertain. Germline CDR1 SNHLY, CDR2 FYNNEI. CDR3 length equals 12 residues. The V end lost 4 bases, the J end lost 5 bases, and 8 bases lay between the germline ends.

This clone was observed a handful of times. The CDR3 DNA sequence: TGCGCCAGCAGCTTGGCTTTCTCTGGGGCCAACGTCCTGACTTTC. It codes for CASSLAFSGANVLTF. The rearrangement uses TRBV5-1 and TRBJ2-6; D remains unclear. Trimming took 0 bases from V and 0 from J, leaving 4 bases between them. Germline V lookup: CDR1 SGHRS, CDR2 YFSETQ. This CDR3 is 15 amino acids long.

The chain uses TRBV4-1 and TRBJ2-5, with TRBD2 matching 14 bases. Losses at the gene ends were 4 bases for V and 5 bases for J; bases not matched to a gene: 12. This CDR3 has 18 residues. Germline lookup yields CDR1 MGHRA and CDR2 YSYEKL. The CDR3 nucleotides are TGCGCCAGCAGCCGCTCCGGGACTAGCGGGGGAGCGGAGGAGACCCAGTACTTC. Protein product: CASSRSGTSGGAEETQYF.

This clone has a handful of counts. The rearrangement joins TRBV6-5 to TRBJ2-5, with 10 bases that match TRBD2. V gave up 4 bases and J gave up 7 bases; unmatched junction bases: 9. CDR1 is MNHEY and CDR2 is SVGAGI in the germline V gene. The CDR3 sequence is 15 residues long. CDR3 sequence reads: CASSSRLAGLGTQYF. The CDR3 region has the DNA TGTGCCAGCAGTTCCCGACTAGCGGGCCTTGGGACCCAGTACTTC.

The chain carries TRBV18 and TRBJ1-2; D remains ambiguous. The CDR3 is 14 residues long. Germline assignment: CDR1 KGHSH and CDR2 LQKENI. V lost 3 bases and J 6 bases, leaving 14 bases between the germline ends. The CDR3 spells CASSPGGSRNGYTF. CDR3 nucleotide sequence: TGTGCCAGCTCACCCGGCGGGTCAAGGAATGGCTACACCTTC. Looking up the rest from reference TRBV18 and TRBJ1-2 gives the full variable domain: NAGVMQNPRHLVRRRGQEARLRCSPMKGHSHVYWYRQLPEEGLKFMVYLQKENIIDESGMPKERFSAEFPKEGPSILRIQQVVRGDSAAYFCASSPGGSRNGYTFGSGTRLTVV.

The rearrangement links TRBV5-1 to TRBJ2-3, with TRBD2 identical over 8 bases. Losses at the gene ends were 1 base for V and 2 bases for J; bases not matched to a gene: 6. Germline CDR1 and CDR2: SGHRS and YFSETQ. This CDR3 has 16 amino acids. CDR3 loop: CASSLSSGGITDTQYF. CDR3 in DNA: TGCGCCAGCAGCTTGTCCAGCGGGGGAATCACAGATACGCAGTATTTT.

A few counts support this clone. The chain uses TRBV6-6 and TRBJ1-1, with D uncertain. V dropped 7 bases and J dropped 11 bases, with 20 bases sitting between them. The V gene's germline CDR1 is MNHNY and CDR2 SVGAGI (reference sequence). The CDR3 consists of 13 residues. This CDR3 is CASISTTWGDAFF. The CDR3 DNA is TGTGCCAGCATCTCCACCACATGGGGAGACGCTTTCTTT.

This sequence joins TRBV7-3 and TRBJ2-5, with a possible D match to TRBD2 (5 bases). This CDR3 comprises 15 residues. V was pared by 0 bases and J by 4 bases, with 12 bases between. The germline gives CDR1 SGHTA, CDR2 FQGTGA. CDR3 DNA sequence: TGTGCCAGCAGCTTAACGGTAGCGTGGGGAGAGACCCAGTACTTC. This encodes CASSLTVAWGETQYF.

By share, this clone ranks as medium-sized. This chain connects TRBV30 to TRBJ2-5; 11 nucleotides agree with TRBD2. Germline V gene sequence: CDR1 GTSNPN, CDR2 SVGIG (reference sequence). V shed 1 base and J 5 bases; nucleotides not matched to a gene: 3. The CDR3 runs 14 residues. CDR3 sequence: CAWSGLAGFETQYF. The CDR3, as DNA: TGTGCCTGGAGTGGACTAGCGGGGTTTGAGACCCAGTACTTC.

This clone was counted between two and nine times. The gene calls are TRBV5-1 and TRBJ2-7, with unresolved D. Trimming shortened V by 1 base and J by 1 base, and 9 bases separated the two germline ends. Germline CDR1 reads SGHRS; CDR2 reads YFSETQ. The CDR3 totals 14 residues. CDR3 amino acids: CASSLSPGSYEQYF. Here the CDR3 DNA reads TGCGCCAGCAGCTTGAGTCCAGGTTCCTACGAGCAGTACTTC.

The CDR3 here is CASRLGRAGSDTQYF. The CDR3 bases are TGTGCCAGCCGATTGGGCAGGGCGGGATCAGATACGCAGTATTTT. The genes are TRBV27 and TRBJ2-3, with D possibly matching TRBD2 (6 bases). The CDR3 consists of 15 residues. V was cut by 8 bases and J by 4 bases, with 19 bases left in between. The germline gives CDR1 MNHEY, CDR2 SMNVEV (reference sequence).

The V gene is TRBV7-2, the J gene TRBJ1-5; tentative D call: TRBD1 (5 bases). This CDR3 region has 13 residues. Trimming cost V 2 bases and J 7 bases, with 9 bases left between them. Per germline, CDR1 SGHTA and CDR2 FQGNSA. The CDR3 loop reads CASSLQGGQPQHF. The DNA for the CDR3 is TGTGCCAGCAGCTTACAGGGAGGCCAGCCCCAGCATTTT.

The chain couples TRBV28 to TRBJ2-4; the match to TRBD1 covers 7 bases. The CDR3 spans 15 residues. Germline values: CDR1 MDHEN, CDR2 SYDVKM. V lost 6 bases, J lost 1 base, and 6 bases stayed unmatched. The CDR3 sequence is CASSIGQAAKNIQYF. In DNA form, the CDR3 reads TGTGCCAGCAGCATCGGACAGGCCGCCAAAAACATTCAGTACTTC.

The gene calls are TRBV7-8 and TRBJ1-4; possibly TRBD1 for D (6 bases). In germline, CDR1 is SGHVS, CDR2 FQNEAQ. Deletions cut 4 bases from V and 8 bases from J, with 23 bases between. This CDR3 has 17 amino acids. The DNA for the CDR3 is TGTGCCAGCAGCTACCGATCCGGGACATCAAGGGGGGAAAAACTGTTTTTT. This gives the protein CASSYRSGTSRGEKLFF.

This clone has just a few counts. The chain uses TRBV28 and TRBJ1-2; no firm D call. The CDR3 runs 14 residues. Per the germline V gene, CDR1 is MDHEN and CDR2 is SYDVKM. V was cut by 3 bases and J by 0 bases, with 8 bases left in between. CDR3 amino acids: CASSFAGSNYGYTF. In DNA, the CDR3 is TGTGCCAGCAGTTTCGCCGGGTCTAACTATGGCTACACCTTC.

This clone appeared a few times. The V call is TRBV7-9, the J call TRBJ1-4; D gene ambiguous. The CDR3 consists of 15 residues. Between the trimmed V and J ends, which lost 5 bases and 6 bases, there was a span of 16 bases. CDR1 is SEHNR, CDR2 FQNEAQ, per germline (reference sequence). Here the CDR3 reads CASSHSRGWDEKLFF. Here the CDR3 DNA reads TGTGCCAGCAGCCACAGCCGGGGTTGGGATGAAAAACTGTTTTTT.

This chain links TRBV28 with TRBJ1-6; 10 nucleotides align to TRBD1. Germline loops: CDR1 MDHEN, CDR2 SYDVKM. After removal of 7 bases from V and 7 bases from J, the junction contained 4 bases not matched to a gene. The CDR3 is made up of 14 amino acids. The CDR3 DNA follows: TGTGCCAGCACGGGGACAGGGGAGAATTCACCCCTCCACTTT. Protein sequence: CASTGTGENSPLHF.

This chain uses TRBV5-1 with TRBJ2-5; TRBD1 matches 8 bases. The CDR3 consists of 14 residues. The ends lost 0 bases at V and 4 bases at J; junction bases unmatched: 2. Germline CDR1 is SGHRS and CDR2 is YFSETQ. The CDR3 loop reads CASSLGDRIETQYF. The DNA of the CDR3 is TGCGCCAGCAGCTTGGGGGACAGGATAGAGACCCAGTACTTC. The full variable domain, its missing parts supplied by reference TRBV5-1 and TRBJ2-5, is KAGVTQTPRYLIKTRGQQVTLSCSPISGHRSVSWYQQTPGQGLQFLFEYFSETQRNKGNFPGRFSGRQFSNSRSEMNVSTLELGDSALYLCASSLGDRIETQYFGPGTRLLVL.

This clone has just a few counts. The CDR3 bases are TGTGCCACCTCCGGGACAATCCACGGGGAGCTGTTTTTT. This translates into CATSGTIHGELFF. J is TRBJ2-2 and V is TRBV9; tentative D call: TRBD1 (6 bases). The CDR3 is 13 amino acids. Trimming left V 9 bases short and J 7 bases short, with 16 bases between. The germline V gene has CDR1 SGDLS and CDR2 YYNGEE.

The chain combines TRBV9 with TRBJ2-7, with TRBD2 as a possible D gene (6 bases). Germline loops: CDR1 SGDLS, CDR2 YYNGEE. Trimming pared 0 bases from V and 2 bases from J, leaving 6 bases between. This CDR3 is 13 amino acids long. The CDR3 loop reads CASSVGLAYEQYF. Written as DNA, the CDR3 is TGTGCCAGCAGCGTAGGACTAGCCTACGAGCAGTACTTC.

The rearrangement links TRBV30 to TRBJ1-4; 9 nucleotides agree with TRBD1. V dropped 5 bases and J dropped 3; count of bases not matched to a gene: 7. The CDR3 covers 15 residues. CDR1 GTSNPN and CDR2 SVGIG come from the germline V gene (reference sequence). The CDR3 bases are TGTGCCTGGGCTGGGACAGGGTTTTCTAATGAAAAACTGTTTTTT. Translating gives CAWAGTGFSNEKLFF.

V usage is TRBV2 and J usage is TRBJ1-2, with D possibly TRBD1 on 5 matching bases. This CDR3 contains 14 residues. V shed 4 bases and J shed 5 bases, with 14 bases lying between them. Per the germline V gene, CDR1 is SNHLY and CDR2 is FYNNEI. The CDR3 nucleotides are TGTGCCAGCAGTGCGACCGGGAGACAGTATGGCTACACCTTC. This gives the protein CASSATGRQYGYTF.

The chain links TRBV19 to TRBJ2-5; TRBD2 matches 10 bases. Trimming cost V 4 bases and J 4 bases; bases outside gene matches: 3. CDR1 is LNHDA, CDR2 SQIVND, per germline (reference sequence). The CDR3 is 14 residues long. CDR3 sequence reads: CASSTGTSVETQYF. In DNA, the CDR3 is TGTGCCAGTAGTACGGGGACTAGCGTAGAGACCCAGTACTTC.

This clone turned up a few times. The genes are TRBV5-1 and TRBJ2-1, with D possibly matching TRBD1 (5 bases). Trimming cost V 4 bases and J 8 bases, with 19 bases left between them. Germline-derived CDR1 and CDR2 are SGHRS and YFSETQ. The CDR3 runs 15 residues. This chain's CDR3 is CASSIQGGGVHEQFF. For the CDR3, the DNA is TGCGCCAGCAGCATCCAGGGTGGTGGGGTCCATGAGCAGTTCTTC.

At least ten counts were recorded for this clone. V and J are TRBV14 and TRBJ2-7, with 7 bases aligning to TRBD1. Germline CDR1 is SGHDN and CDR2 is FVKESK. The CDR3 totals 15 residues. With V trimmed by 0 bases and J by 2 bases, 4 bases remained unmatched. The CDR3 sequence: CASSQDLDRTYEQYF. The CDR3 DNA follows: TGTGCCAGCAGCCAAGATTTGGACAGGACCTACGAGCAGTACTTC.

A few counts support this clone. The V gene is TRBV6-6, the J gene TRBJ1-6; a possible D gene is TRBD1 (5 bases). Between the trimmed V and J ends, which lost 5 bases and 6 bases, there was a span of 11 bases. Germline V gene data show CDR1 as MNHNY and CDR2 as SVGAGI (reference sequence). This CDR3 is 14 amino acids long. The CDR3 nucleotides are TGTGCCAGCAGTGTTGGGGGGAGTAATTCACCCCTCCACTTT. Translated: CASSVGGSNSPLHF.

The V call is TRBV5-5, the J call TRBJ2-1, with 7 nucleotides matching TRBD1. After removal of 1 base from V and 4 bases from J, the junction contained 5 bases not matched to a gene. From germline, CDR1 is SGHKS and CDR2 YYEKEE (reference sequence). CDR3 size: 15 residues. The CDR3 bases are TGTGCCAGCAGCTTGACGGGACAGCCATACAATGAGCAGTTCTTC. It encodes CASSLTGQPYNEQFF.

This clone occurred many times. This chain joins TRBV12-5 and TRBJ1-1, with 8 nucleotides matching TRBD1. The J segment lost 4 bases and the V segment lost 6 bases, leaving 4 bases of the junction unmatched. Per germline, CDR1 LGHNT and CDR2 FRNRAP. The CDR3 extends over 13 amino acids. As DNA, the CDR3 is TGTGCTAGTGGCCGGACAGGGATCACTGAAGCTTTCTTT. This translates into CASGRTGITEAFF.

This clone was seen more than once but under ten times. The CDR3 here is CSVEAPGGRSYNEQFF. The CDR3 DNA reads as TGCAGCGTTGAAGCGCCCGGTGGGCGATCCTACAATGAGCAGTTCTTC. The chain couples TRBV29-1 to TRBJ2-1; no clear D. CDR1 is SQVTM, CDR2 ANQGSEA, per germline. V lost 1 base and J 1 base, leaving 14 bases between the germline ends. CDR3 size: 16 residues.